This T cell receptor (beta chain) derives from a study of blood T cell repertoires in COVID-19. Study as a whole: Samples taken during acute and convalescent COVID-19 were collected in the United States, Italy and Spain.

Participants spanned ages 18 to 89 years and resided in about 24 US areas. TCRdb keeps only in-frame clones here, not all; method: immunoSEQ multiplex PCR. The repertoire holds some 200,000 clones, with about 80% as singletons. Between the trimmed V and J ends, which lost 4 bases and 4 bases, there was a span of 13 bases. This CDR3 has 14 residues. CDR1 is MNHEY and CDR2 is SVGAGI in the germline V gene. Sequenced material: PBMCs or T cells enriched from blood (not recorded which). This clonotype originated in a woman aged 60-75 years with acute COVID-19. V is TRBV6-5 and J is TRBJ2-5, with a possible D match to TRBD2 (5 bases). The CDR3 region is CASSSGLGGETQYF. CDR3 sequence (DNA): TGTGCCAGCAGTTCGGGCCTTGGAGGAGAGACCCAGTACTTC.